This TCR beta chain was sequenced in a study of T cell clonality in common variable immunodeficiency. This CDR3 is 14 amino acids long. V lost 1 base and J lost 4; bases outside the gene matches: 0. CDR1 is SGHVS and CDR2 is FQNEAQ in the germline V gene. Sequencing used immunoSEQ multiplex PCR; TCRdb keeps in-frame clones, though not all of them. This sample has some 40,000 clones, each found more than once. At least ten counts were recorded for this clone. With the read ending 3 residues before the CDR3 end, the germline J gene is used to fill in that end. The specimen was peripheral blood mononuclear cells. The chain has TRBV7-8 and TRBJ2-2, with 7 bases identical to TRBD2. This clonotype originated in a person aged 18-70 years in good health. The covered CDR3 bases are TGTGCCAGCAGCTTAGGGGGGGGCACCGGGGAG. This sequence encodes CASSLGGGTGE. In full, the CDR3 reads CASSLGGGTGELFF.